This T cell receptor (beta chain) was observed in a study of control samples from healthy donors and cancer patients. V lost 5 bases and J lost 4, with 17 bases in between. This CDR3 contains 15 residues. CDR1 and CDR2 (germline): SGHTA, FQGNSA. The assay was immunoSEQ multiplex PCR, and TCRdb's table has in-frame clones only and misses some. This table holds about 80,000 clones, roughly 82% found once. This chain connects TRBV7-2 to TRBJ1-1, with D possibly TRBD1 on 6 matching bases. This clonotype was sampled from a man in his sixties with head and neck cancer. The sample was PBMCs. In DNA form, the CDR3 reads TGTGCCAGCAGCATAGGGGGGGGATCGGTCACTGAAGCTTTCTTT. Protein product: CASSIGGGSVTEAFF.